This is a list of T cell receptor beta chains from one sample in a study of CD8 T cells in Susac syndrome. One entry per CDR3 protein, called by TCRdb with MiXCR from the immunoSEQ multiplex PCR reads. This sample has 150,000 to 200,000 distinct CDR3 sequences, with under 95% found just once. The sample consisted of CD4+ T cells from PBMCs. These receptors were collected from a human donor in good health. Each CDR3 is given with its conserved first and last residue. The order of the fields is J gene, D gene, CDR3 length, clone size, V gene, CDR3 protein, CDR3 DNA. The D gene is left open where the match is weak. A clone size is listed for some rows: how often the clone was seen (once, few, many), or a class if it is expanded.

TRBJ1-5,TRBD1,16,NA,TRBV6-6,CASSPRTGTGNQPQHF,TGTGCCAGCAGTCCTCGTACGGGGACAGGCAATCAGCCCCAGCATTTT
TRBJ1-4,NA,11,NA,TRBV21-1,CASSKEEKLFF,TGTGCCAGCAGCAAAGAAGAAAAACTGTTTTTT
TRBJ1-1,TRBD1,13,NA,TRBV30,CAWRSRQGFEAFF,TGTGCCTGGAGATCGAGACAGGGTTTTGAAGCTTTCTTT
TRBJ2-5,TRBD2,14,NA,TRBV2,CASTYTSDQETQYF,TGTGCCAGCACGTATACTAGCGACCAAGAGACCCAGTACTTC
TRBJ2-6,NA,15,few,TRBV18,CASSPGLGGANVLTF,TGTGCCAGCTCACCGGGCCTGGGGGGGGCCAACGTCCTGACTTTC
TRBJ1-2,NA,14,NA,TRBV20-1,CSARAPRTWNGYTF,TGCAGTGCTAGAGCCCCCCGTACGTGGAATGGCTACACCTTC
TRBJ2-3,TRBD2,15,once,TRBV12-3/TRBV12-4,CASRPTSGSADTQYF,TGTGCCAGCAGGCCGACTAGCGGGAGTGCAGATACGCAGTATTTT
TRBJ1-2,NA,14,NA,TRBV7-2,CASSLYSAGIGYTF,TGTGCCAGCAGCTTATATTCCGCGGGGATTGGCTACACCTTC
TRBJ2-1,NA,15,NA,TRBV2,CASSVVQAARGEQFF,TGTGCCAGCAGTGTGGTCCAAGCGGCGCGAGGTGAGCAGTTCTTC
TRBJ1-2,NA,11,NA,TRBV20-1,CSARWGNGYTF,TGCAGTGCTAGGTGGGGGAATGGCTACACCTTC
TRBJ2-5,TRBD2,16,NA,TRBV7-2,CASSLVLAGGQETQYF,TGTGCCAGCAGCTTAGTTCTAGCGGGAGGCCAAGAGACCCAGTACTTC
TRBJ2-3,TRBD2,15,NA,TRBV28,CASHPAGGPGDTQYF,TGTGCCAGCCATCCTGCGGGAGGGCCGGGAGATACGCAGTATTTT
TRBJ2-1,TRBD1,18,NA,TRBV7-2,CASSLHWTGLSSYNEQFF,TGTGCCAGCAGCCTACATTGGACAGGGCTGAGCTCCTACAATGAGCAGTTCTTC
TRBJ2-3,TRBD2,20,NA,TRBV20-1,CSARDLASGGRGGGTDTQYF,TGCAGTGCTAGAGATCTTGCTAGCGGGGGCCGAGGGGGGGGCACAGATACGCAGTATTTT
TRBJ2-1,TRBD2,15,few,TRBV7-2,CASSLSGSSYNEQFF,TGTGCCAGCAGCCTTAGCGGGAGCTCCTACAATGAGCAGTTCTTC
TRBJ2-1,NA,13,NA,TRBV29-1,CSSKESGHNEQFF,TGCAGCTCAAAGGAAAGCGGCCACAATGAGCAGTTCTTC
TRBJ2-5,TRBD1,17,NA,TRBV5-1,CASSAGTGSHTGETQYF,TGCGCCAGCAGCGCTGGGACAGGTTCCCATACGGGGGAGACCCAGTACTTC
TRBJ2-1,NA,14,NA,TRBV12-5,CASGFPGAVDEQFF,TGTGCTAGTGGTTTTCCCGGGGCCGTCGATGAGCAGTTCTTC
TRBJ2-7,TRBD1,14,NA,TRBV20-1,CSAGSGTGVYEQYF,TGCAGTGCGGGATCCGGGACAGGGGTCTACGAGCAGTACTTC
TRBJ1-1,NA,14,NA,TRBV20-1,CSARDRGGNTEAFF,TGCAGTGCTAGAGACAGGGGTGGGAACACTGAAGCTTTCTTT
TRBJ2-4,TRBD2,15,NA,TRBV28,CASKPWREFENIQYF,TGTGCCAGCAAACCCTGGCGGGAGTTTGAAAACATTCAGTACTTC
TRBJ2-5,NA,16,NA,TRBV12-3/TRBV12-4,CASSRLGGKYQETQYF,TGTGCCAGCTCAAGATTGGGGGGCAAGTACCAAGAGACCCAGTACTTC
TRBJ2-3,NA,13,NA,TRBV6-5,CASSYSRRDTQYF,TGTGCCAGCAGTTACTCGAGACGAGATACGCAGTATTTT
TRBJ2-5,TRBD1,14,NA,TRBV29-1,CSVDRDRVKETQYF,TGCAGCGTTGATCGGGACAGGGTGAAAGAGACCCAGTACTTC
TRBJ2-2,NA,14,NA,TRBV6-6,CASSLREAAGELFF,TGTGCCAGCAGTCTCAGGGAGGCGGCCGGGGAGCTGTTTTTT
TRBJ2-2,NA,15,NA,TRBV7-8,CASSGRGVDTGELFF,TGTGCCAGCAGCGGCAGGGGGGTCGACACCGGGGAGCTGTTTTTT
TRBJ1-3,NA,16,NA,TRBV5-1,CASKEQDTISGNTIYF,TGCGCCAGCAAGGAGCAGGATACCATCTCTGGAAACACCATATATTTT
TRBJ1-1,NA,15,NA,TRBV28,CASSLIQGGYTEAFF,TGTGCCAGCAGTTTAATACAGGGTGGATACACTGAAGCTTTCTTT
TRBJ1-3,TRBD1,16,NA,TRBV5-1,CASTLGQGASGNTIYF,TGCGCCAGCACCCTGGGACAGGGCGCCTCTGGAAACACCATATATTTT
TRBJ1-1,NA,13,NA,TRBV20-1,CSATPWGGTEAFF,TGCAGTGCTACACCTTGGGGGGGGACTGAAGCTTTCTTT
TRBJ1-1,NA,14,NA,TRBV5-4,CASSLRGSSTEAFF,TGTGCCAGCAGCTTGCGGGGTTCGAGCACTGAAGCTTTCTTT
TRBJ2-7,TRBD2,16,NA,TRBV27,CASSFSTSGGPYEQYF,TGTGCCAGCAGTTTTTCGACTAGCGGGGGGCCCTACGAGCAGTACTTC
TRBJ2-1,TRBD1,16,few,TRBV29-1,CSVEAGTGNQYNEQFF,TGCAGCGTTGAGGCCGGGACAGGGAACCAATACAATGAGCAGTTCTTC
TRBJ2-7,NA,16,NA,TRBV27,CASSLSNWGLQNEQYF,TGTGCCAGCAGTTTATCGAACTGGGGACTCCAGAACGAGCAGTACTTC
TRBJ1-2,NA,14,once,TRBV20-1,CSANDPTGGYGYTF,TGCAGTGCCAATGACCCCACCGGAGGCTATGGCTACACCTTC
TRBJ2-6,TRBD1,17,NA,TRBV5-1,CASSFGTGATGANVLTF,TGCGCCAGCAGCTTTGGGACAGGGGCAACTGGGGCCAACGTCCTGACTTTC
TRBJ2-1,NA,12,NA,TRBV25-1,CASSEYERGQFF,TGTGCCAGCAGTGAATACGAGAGGGGGCAGTTCTTC
TRBJ1-5,NA,14,NA,TRBV16,CASSQSGEGQPQHF,TGTGCCAGCAGCCAATCAGGTGAAGGCCAGCCTCAGCATTTT
TRBJ1-5,NA,13,NA,TRBV10-3,CAISSGRNQPQHF,TGTGCCATCAGTTCAGGGCGGAATCAGCCCCAGCATTTT
TRBJ2-3,TRBD2,16,NA,TRBV7-2,CASSSRLAGSTDTQYF,TGTGCCAGCAGCTCCCGACTAGCGGGGAGCACAGATACGCAGTATTTT
TRBJ1-1,TRBD1,16,NA,TRBV27,CASSSWDRAMNTEAFF,TGTGCCAGCAGTTCTTGGGACAGGGCCATGAACACTGAAGCTTTCTTT
TRBJ2-5,NA,13,NA,TRBV7-9,CASSPGDVETQYF,TGTGCCAGCAGCCCAGGGGACGTGGAGACCCAGTACTTC
TRBJ2-2,NA,11,NA,TRBV5-8,CASSPRGELFF,TGTGCCAGCAGCCCCAGGGGGGAGCTGTTTTTT
TRBJ2-7,TRBD1,14,NA,TRBV27,CASSYGTASYEQYF,TGTGCCAGCAGTTACGGGACAGCGTCCTACGAGCAGTACTTC